This T cell receptor beta chain emerged from a study of resident and recirculating memory T cells in vitiligo. Some clones are missing from TCRdb's copy, which holds only in-frame ones; the method was immunoSEQ multiplex PCR. Found here are about 42,000 clones, 92% of them singletons; the top ten hold roughly 4.7%. In this sample, this clone turned up once. The CDR3 runs to 12 residues. In germline, CDR1 is MNHNS, CDR2 SASEGT. V shed 10 bases and J 5 bases; nucleotides not matched to a gene: 7. Sequenced sample: blood. This clonotype was obtained from a male donor with vitiligo. The chain has TRBV6-1 and TRBJ2-5, with 7 bases matching TRBD1. CDR3 bases: TGTGCCACCTTGGGGACAGTCGAGACCCAGTACTTC. It is translated as CATLGTVETQYF.